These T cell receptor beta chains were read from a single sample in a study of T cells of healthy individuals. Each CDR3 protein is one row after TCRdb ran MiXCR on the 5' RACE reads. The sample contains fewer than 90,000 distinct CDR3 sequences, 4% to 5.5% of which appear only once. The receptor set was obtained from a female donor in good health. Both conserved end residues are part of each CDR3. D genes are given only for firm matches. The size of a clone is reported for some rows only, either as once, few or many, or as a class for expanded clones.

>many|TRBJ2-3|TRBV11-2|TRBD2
TGTGCCTGCAGCCCAGCGGGAGGGCCGGTAGATACGCAGTATTTT
CACSPAGGPVDTQYF
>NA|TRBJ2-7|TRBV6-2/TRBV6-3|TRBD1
TGTGCCAGCAGGGAACAGGGGATGTTGTGGGAGCAGTACTTC
CASREQGMLWEQYF
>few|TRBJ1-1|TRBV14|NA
TGTGCCAGCAGCCCCCTCCCGGGGGCGGTGAACACTGAAGCTTTCTTT
CASSPLPGAVNTEAFF
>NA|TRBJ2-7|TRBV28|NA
TGTGCCAGCAGTTTAACCGGGGTCGACGAGCAGTACTTC
CASSLTGVDEQYF
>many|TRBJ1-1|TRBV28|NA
TGTGCCAGCAGTTTGGCCCCGGTTATGGGGGGAGGGACTGAAGCTTTCTTT
CASSLAPVMGGGTEAFF
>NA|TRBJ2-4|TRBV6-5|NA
TGTGCCAGCAGTCAACTACCCCGTGGAGCCAAAAACATTCAGTACTTC
CASSQLPRGAKNIQYF
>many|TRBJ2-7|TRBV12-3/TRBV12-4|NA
TGTGCCAGCAGTTTCGGCAGCTCCTACGAGCAGTACTTC
CASSFGSSYEQYF
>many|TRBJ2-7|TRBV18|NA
TGTGCCAGCTCACCCCGGGACACCCTGTACGAGCAGTACTTC
CASSPRDTLYEQYF
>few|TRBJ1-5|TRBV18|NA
TGTGCCAGCTCATCTCAAGGGGTGTATAGCAATCAGCCCCAGCATTTT
CASSSQGVYSNQPQHF
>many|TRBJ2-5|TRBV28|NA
TGTGCCAGCAACCTGTCGGCGGGGGAGACCCAGTACTTC
CASNLSAGETQYF
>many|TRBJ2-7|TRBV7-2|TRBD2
TGTGCCAGCAGCCCTCGGGAGGGGGGGCACGAGCAGTACTTC
CASSPREGGHEQYF
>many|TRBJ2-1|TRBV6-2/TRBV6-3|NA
TGTGCCAGCAGGGATGAGCAGTTCTTC
CASRDEQFF
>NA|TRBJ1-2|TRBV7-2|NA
TGTGCCAGCAGCTCCGTCACAAACTATGGCTACACCTTC
CASSSVTNYGYTF
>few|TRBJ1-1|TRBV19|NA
TGTGCCAGTAGGGCTCAAGGGGTGAGAGGCACTGAAGCTTTCTTT
CASRAQGVRGTEAFF
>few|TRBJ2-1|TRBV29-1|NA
TGCTCCTCACACGGCCCATTTAACACCTACAATGAGCAGTTCTTC
CSSHGPFNTYNEQFF
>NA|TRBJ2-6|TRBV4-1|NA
TGCGCCAGCAGCCAAGCCCCCCGCCAGGCCAACGTCCTGACTTTC
CASSQAPRQANVLTF
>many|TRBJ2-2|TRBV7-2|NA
TGTGCCAGCAGCTTAGAAGTTGGAGGGAGATTAAACACCGGGGAGCTGTTTTTT
CASSLEVGGRLNTGELFF
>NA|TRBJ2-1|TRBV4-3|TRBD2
TGCGCCAGCAGCCAATCCCCTAGCGGGAGAAATGAGCAGTTCTTC
CASSQSPSGRNEQFF
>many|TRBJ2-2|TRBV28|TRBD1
TGTGCCAGCAGTTTATCCACAGGGGCCGGGGAGCTGTTTTTT
CASSLSTGAGELFF
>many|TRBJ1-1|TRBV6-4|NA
TGTGCCAGCAGTGACCCCCTCATAGGGGAGAACACTGAAGCTTTCTTT
CASSDPLIGENTEAFF
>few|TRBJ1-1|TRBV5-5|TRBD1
TGTGCCAGCAGCAAGGGACAGGTGAACACTGAAGCTTTCTTT
CASSKGQVNTEAFF
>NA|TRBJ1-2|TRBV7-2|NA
TGTGCCAGCAGCCCCCCTCCGTCTAACTATGGCTACACCTTC
CASSPPPSNYGYTF
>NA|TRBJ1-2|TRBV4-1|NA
TGCGCCAGCAGCCAAGATTTAGGAGTGGGTGGCTACACCTTC
CASSQDLGVGGYTF
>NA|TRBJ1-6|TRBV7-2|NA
TGTGCCAGCCGATCAGGGAATAATTCACCCCTCCACTTT
CASRSGNNSPLHF
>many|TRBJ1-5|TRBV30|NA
TGTGCCTGGAGTGTGAGTCAGTATCAGCCCCAGCATTTT
CAWSVSQYQPQHF
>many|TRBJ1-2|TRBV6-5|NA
TGTGCCAGCAAGGCGGGGGGATCATATGGCTACACCTTC
CASKAGGSYGYTF
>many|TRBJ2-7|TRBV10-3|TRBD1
TGTGCCATCAATCCCGGGACAGGGGGCCCCGAGCAGTACTTC
CAINPGTGGPEQYF
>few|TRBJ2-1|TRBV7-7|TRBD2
TGTGCTAGCAGCTTAGCGTCTAGCGGGAGTAATGAGCAGTTCTTC
CASSLASSGSNEQFF
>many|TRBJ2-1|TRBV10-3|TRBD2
TGTGCCATCAGTGATCATATGGTTAGCGGGTTCCGCTCCTACAATGAGCAGTTCTTC
CAISDHMVSGFRSYNEQFF
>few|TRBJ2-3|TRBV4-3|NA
TGCGCCAGCAGCCAAGAGCAAGCCGGTTATTTGGATACGCAGTATTTT
CASSQEQAGYLDTQYF
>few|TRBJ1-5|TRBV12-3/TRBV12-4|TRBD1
TGTGCCAGCAGTCGGGCAGGGGGGAATCAGCCCCAGCATTTT
CASSRAGGNQPQHF
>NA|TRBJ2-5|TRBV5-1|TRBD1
TGCGCCAGCACCTACAGGACAGGGAACCCCCAAGAGACCCAGTACTTC
CASTYRTGNPQETQYF
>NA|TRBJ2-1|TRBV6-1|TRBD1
TGTGCCAGCAGTGAAGGGATGGGGACAGGGGGATCGGAGCCGTTCTTC
CASSEGMGTGGSEPFF
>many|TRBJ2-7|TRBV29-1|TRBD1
TGCAGCGTTGAGGGCAGGGGGCTGGTCGAGCAGTACTTC
CSVEGRGLVEQYF
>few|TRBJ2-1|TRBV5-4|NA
TGTGCCAGCAGCCCCCCCGGACGGAATGAGCAGTTCTTC
CASSPPGRNEQFF
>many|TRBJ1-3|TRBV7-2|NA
TGTGCCAGCAGCTTCGAGGTTGGAAACACCATATATTTT
CASSFEVGNTIYF
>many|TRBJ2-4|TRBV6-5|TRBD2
TGTGCCAGCAGCCGCCAGGGCGGGAGTTCCAAAAACATTCAGTACTTC
CASSRQGGSSKNIQYF
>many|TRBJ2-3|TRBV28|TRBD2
TGTGCCAGCAGTTTGACTAGCACTAACACAGATACGCAGTATTTT
CASSLTSTNTDTQYF
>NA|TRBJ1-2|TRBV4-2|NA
TGTGCCAGCAGCCAAGACTACAGGGCAACCCGTGGCTACACCTTC
CASSQDYRATRGYTF
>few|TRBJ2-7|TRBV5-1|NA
TGCGCCAGCAGCTTGGCCACTAACGGCGAGCAGTACTTC
CASSLATNGEQYF
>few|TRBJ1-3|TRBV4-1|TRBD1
TGCGCCAGCAGCCAAGGAGGGGGCCCGGGCCCCCATTCGAACACCATATATTTT
CASSQGGGPGPHSNTIYF
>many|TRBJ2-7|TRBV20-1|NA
TGCAGTGCGGAGAACAGGAGGGCCGGGGACGAGCAGTACTTC
CSAENRRAGDEQYF
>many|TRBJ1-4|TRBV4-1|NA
TGCGCCAGCAGCCAAGTCGGGACCAGGGTTATGTTTTTT
CASSQVGTRVMFF
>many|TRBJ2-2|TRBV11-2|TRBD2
TGTGCCAGCAGCTTCGGACTAGCGGGAGCGGGGGTCACCGGGGAGCTGTTTTTT
CASSFGLAGAGVTGELFF